The T cell receptor (beta chain) under discussion was sequenced for a study of OX40 agonist ivuxolimab in advanced cancers. Study background: Patients were given ivuxolimab, an antibody that agonizes OX40 (CD134). In this trial design, patients received ivuxolimab intravenously at 0.01 to 10 mg/kg every 2 weeks. Partial responses occurred in Three dose-escalation patients, one with hepatocellular carcinoma and two with cutaneous melanoma.

TCRdb's copy holds only in-frame clones and misses some; the assay was immunoSEQ multiplex PCR. The sample carries roughly 25,000 clones, approximately 70% recorded once. This clone came up a few times. V was pared by 1 base and J by 4 bases, with 2 bases of the junction left unmatched. The CDR3 spans 16 residues. Germline CDR1 SGHNT, CDR2 YYREEE (reference sequence). The starting material was CD4+ or CD8+ T cells sorted from blood, obtained in a trial of the OX40 agonist ivuxolimab. The receptor comes from an adult with an advanced solid tumor such as melanoma, head and neck, liver or kidney cancer. The rearrangement links TRBV5-4 to TRBJ2-1, with 13 bases identical to TRBD2. CDR3 in amino acids: CASSLRLAGGYNEQFF. In DNA form, the CDR3 reads TGTGCCAGCAGCTTGAGACTAGCGGGGGGTTACAATGAGCAGTTCTTC.